This T cell receptor (beta chain) emerged from a study of cytomegalovirus exposure and HLA in healthy donors. Study-wide results and limits: Per a prior analysis, the majority of TCR beta V segments were productive roughly 87% or roughly 30% of the time. In a later analysis, most CMV-associated TCR beta chains appeared HLA-restricted. The study flagged roughly 160 TCR beta chains as cytomegalovirus-associated.

This CDR3 has 17 amino acids. Germline CDR1 MGHDK, CDR2 SYGVNS. The J segment lost 1 base and the V segment lost 4 bases, leaving 9 bases of the junction unmatched. The PCR employed 60 Vbeta primers together with 13 Jbeta primers. Sequencing was performed with immunoSEQ multiplex PCR; in TCRdb, only in-frame clones are kept and a portion is missing. The sample holds about 120,000 clones; 65% to 90% are singletons and the top ten take around 2.2%. In the case of this clone: Its specificity is not known.

The rearrangement joins TRBV25-1 to TRBJ2-3, with 9 bases aligning to TRBD2. The sequence came from a woman in her thirties or forties in good health and CMV-seronegative. Sequences were obtained from PBMCs. The CDR3 sequence is CASSGAFGGGGTDTQYF. CDR3 bases: TGTGCCAGCAGTGGGGCATTTGGCGGGGGGGGCACAGATACGCAGTATTTT.